What follows is one T cell receptor (beta chain) and its context. The antigen is undetermined. This entry is derived from a study of T cell repertoires in cytomegalovirus infection. Study summary: Recently identified HLA-C-restricted and well-studied HLA-B-restricted CMV epitopes were used. Carrying CMV and the relevant HLA type showed in public TCR beta signatures.

The CDR3 covers 13 residues. Germline V gives CDR1 SQVTM, CDR2 ANQGSEA. V lost 4 bases and J lost 7; bases outside the gene matches: 6. Overall study results and limits: There were carriers of CMV plus the relevant HLA, and cumulative public TCR beta family frequency identified them. CMV-specific HLA-C-restricted TCR beta clonotypes dominated the ex vivo response.

MiXCR was run by TCRdb on the reads, yielding one entry per CDR3 protein. The sample carries 150,000 or so distinct CDR3 sequences, roughly a third recorded once. The V and J genes are TRBV29-1 and TRBJ2-7; 11 nucleotides align to TRBD1. This material consisted of CD8+ T cells from cultured PBMCs, taken from culture after CMV antigen stimulation. The sequence derives from a human donor in good health (CMV status not recorded). Some clones in this sample may be carry-over from other donors' samples. The CDR3 protein is CSVGTGGFGEQYF. The CDR3 region has the DNA TGCAGCGTTGGGACAGGGGGCTTCGGAGAGCAGTACTTC.